This T cell receptor beta chain was sequenced in a study of CD8 T cells in Susac syndrome. RNA was extracted with the RNeasy kit, and a quantity of about 0.45 to 1 ug was reverse transcribed using random hexamers. With immunoSEQ multiplex PCR, TCR beta CDR3 was amplified across 54 Vbeta and 13 Jbeta. TCRdb ran MiXCR on the immunoSEQ multiplex PCR reads and lists one entry per CDR3 protein. The sample lists about 210,000 distinct CDR3 sequences, roughly 94% occurring once. Trimming removed 7 bases from V and 1 base from J, with 11 bases in between. CDR3 length: 12 residues. Germline values: CDR1 SQVTM, CDR2 ANQGSEA.

What was sequenced was CD4+ T cells from PBMCs. The J gene is TRBJ2-7, the V gene TRBV29-1; possibly TRBD2 for D (5 bases). This receptor was obtained from a human donor with multiple sclerosis. CDR3 sequence: CSGAENSYEQYF. CDR3 nucleotides: TGCAGCGGAGCGGAGAATTCCTACGAGCAGTACTTC.